This TCR beta chain was observed in a study of T cells in Graves' hyperthyroidism and ophthalmopathy. Study at large: Peripheral blood collection took place at initial diagnosis, before any treatment. Study-wide results and limits: Most clonotypes expanded in the thyroid (above 0.001) were also present in blood.

Details on this clonotype: Its antigen is not known.

The authors obtained PBMCs from 10 ml of fresh peripheral blood. Unmatched junction bases numbered 6, after V lost 6 bases and J lost 0 bases. This CDR3 contains 16 residues. Amplification of TCR beta CDR3 regions used RNA as the template. Using the HTBI primer set, a first-round RT-PCR was run on the TCR CDR3. MiXCR, applied by TCRdb to the multiplex PCR reads, yields one record per CDR3 protein. The data contain 700,000 or so distinct CDR3 sequences, around 15% of them seen just once; the ten biggest clones take up around an eighth. Source material: blood. The rearrangement links TRBV12-3 or TRBV12-4 to TRBJ2-1; 9 bases agree with TRBD2. This receptor was identified in a woman aged 45-59 years with Graves' ophthalmopathy. In nucleotides, the CDR3 is TGTGCCAGCAGACATAGCGGGAGTGGCTCCTACAATGAGCAGTTCTTC. Translating it yields CASRHSGSGSYNEQFF.